The clone carrying this T cell receptor (beta chain) was seen once. This CDR3 has 14 residues. Looked up from germline, CDR1 is SGHTA and CDR2 is FQGTGA. After removal of 8 bases from V and 4 bases from J, the junction contained 0 bases not matched to a gene. In the original analysis: Reference gene primer amplification gave nucleated cell count estimates. Here immunoSEQ multiplex PCR was the method, and the copy in TCRdb shows in-frame clones only, minus some. The V and J calls and the clone size are those of that table, but D and trimming were determined from the DNA. The repertoire consists of 120,000 to 150,000 clones, with less than 85% occurring once and the leading ten covering approximately 5.8%. This sample was included in a study of blood T cell repertoires in COVID-19. For the study at large: Sites in the United States, Italy and Spain provided acute and convalescent COVID-19 samples. T cells, B-cell-depleted T cells, or PBMCs provided the cDNA or gDNA that served as material.

The chain carries TRBV7-3 and TRBJ2-3, with TRBD2 matching over 16 bases. The sample taken for sequencing was peripheral blood. This sequence was found in a human donor in a cohort sampled during active COVID-19. The CDR3 nucleotides are TGTGCCAGCGGGACTAGCGGGGGGGCAGATACGCAGTATTTT. The encoded protein is CASGTSGGADTQYF.